The 5 T cell receptor beta chains presented below share a single source sample, sequenced in a study of blood T cell repertoires in COVID-19. The protocol was immunoSEQ multiplex PCR, while the TCRdb copy is restricted to in-frame clones and leaves out a portion. The profile shows around 86,000 clones, about 83% of them singletons. The sequencing input was peripheral blood. The origin of the receptors is a woman older than 75 with acute or convalescent COVID-19.

The CDR3 is CASSPRADPGGKLFF. CDR3 DNA: TGTGCCAGCTCACCACGGGCGGACCCCGGAGGAAAACTGTTTTTT. The chain recombines TRBV18 with TRBJ1-4; no definite D call. Germline V CDR1 and CDR2: KGHSH, LQKENI. The length of the CDR3 is 15 residues. V was cut by 1 base and J by 10 bases, with 16 bases left in between.

This clone appeared once. The rearrangement links TRBV3-1 (or the pseudogene TRBV3-2) to TRBJ2-7; 7 bases agree with TRBD1. With 0 bases clipped from V and 7 bases from J, the junction kept 9 bases outside the gene matches. Germline V gene sequence: CDR1 LGHDT, CDR2 YNNKEL (reference sequence). This CDR3 contains 15 residues. The chain's CDR3 is CASSQESKGAGEQYF. The CDR3 nucleotides read TGTGCCAGCAGCCAAGAGTCCAAGGGGGCTGGGGAGCAGTACTTC.

The genes are TRBV28 and TRBJ1-2; 8 bases align to TRBD1. V lost 7 bases to trimming and J lost 4 bases; unmatched junction nucleotides: 5. Germline V gene lookup returns CDR1 MDHEN and CDR2 SYDVKM. The CDR3 runs 13 residues. The CDR3 DNA is TGTGCCAGCACCACAGGGGGACGCTATGGCTACACCTTC. Translation: CASTTGGRYGYTF.

About this clone itself: Its ends do not fully match the called genes, so a read error is possible. The V call is TRBV7-7, the J call TRBJ2-1; 9 bases align to TRBD2. The CDR3 covers 15 residues. Germline V gives CDR1 SSHAT, CDR2 FNYEAQ (reference sequence). The CDR3 bases are TGTGCTAGCAGCTTAGCGGGAGACTACTACAATGAGCAGTTCTTC. This sequence encodes CASSLAGDYYNEQFF.

A remark on this clone: At the DNA level, this CDR3 is encoded by other sequences in the same sample as well. This chain uses TRBV6-1 with TRBJ1-2, with 7 bases lining up with TRBD1. Germline CDR1 MNHNS, CDR2 SASEGT. After removal of 1 base from V and 8 bases from J, the junction contained 7 bases not matched to a gene. This CDR3 is built from 14 residues. The CDR3 sequence: CASSEGGQSRGYTF. CDR3 nucleotides: TGTGCCAGCAGTGAAGGGGGACAGTCTCGCGGCTACACCTTC.